The T cell receptor beta chain described here comes from a study of T cells in Graves' hyperthyroidism and ophthalmopathy. Germline V gene sequence: CDR1 SGDLS, CDR2 YYNGEE. The CDR3 has 11 amino acids. The ends were cut back, 0 bases at V and 5 bases at J, with 2 bases in the middle. There were TCR beta CDR3 regions amplified from RNA transcripts. HTBI primers were the set used in a first-round RT-PCR of the TCR CDR3. From the multiplex PCR reads, TCRdb called clonotypes with MiXCR, one entry per CDR3 protein. The table lists fewer than 350,000 distinct CDR3 sequences, 13% to 15% of them singletons, with around 31% in the top ten. This clonotype was detected a few times.

V usage is TRBV9 and J usage is TRBJ2-5; D is ambiguous. This TCR derives from a woman aged 45-65 years with Graves' hyperthyroidism that later progressed to Graves' ophthalmopathy. Sample: blood. The CDR3 DNA reads as TGTGCCAGCAGCGTAGAGGAGACCCAGTACTTC. It specifies CASSVEETQYF. The complete variable domain, with remaining parts taken from reference TRBV9 and TRBJ2-5, reads DSGVTQTPKHLITATGQRVTLRCSPRSGDLSVYWYQQSLDQGLQFLIQYYNGEERAKGNILERFSAQQFPDLHSELNLSSLELGDSALYFCASSVEETQYFGPGTRLLVL.